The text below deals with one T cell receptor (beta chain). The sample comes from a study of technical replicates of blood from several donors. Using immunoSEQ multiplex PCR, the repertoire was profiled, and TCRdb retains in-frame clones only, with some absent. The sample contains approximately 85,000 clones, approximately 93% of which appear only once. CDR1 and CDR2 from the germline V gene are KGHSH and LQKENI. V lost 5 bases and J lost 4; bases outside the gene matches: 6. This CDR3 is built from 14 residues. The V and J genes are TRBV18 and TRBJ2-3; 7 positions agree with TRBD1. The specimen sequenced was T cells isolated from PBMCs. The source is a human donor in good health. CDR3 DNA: TGTGCCAGCTCAACCCAGGGGGTCGCAGATACGCAGTATTTT. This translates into CASSTQGVADTQYF.